This TCR beta chain emerged from a study of T-cell reconstitution after alpha-beta-depleted transplantation in children. The length of the CDR3 is 15 residues. Per the germline V gene, CDR1 is SGHTA and CDR2 is FQGTGA. The trim removed 6 bases at V and 1 base at J, leaving 5 bases unmatched. Construction of the TCRbeta library involved unique molecular identifiers. In TCRdb, the PCR reads were re-called with MiXCR into one record per CDR3 protein. This sample has 300,000 or so distinct CDR3 sequences, with approximately 23% found just once. The clonotype comes from a male patient younger than 18 who had a stem cell transplant for acute lymphoblastic leukemia, so the T cells may come from the graft donor. The chain carries TRBV7-3 and TRBJ2-7; TRBD2 matches 11 bases. The sequences come from PBMCs, mostly from graft donor cells, collected 180 days after TCRalphabeta/CD19-depleted stem cell transplant. CDR3 in amino acids: CASSPGTSGSYEQYF. For the CDR3, the DNA is TGTGCCAGCAGTCCTGGGACTAGCGGATCCTACGAGCAGTACTTC.